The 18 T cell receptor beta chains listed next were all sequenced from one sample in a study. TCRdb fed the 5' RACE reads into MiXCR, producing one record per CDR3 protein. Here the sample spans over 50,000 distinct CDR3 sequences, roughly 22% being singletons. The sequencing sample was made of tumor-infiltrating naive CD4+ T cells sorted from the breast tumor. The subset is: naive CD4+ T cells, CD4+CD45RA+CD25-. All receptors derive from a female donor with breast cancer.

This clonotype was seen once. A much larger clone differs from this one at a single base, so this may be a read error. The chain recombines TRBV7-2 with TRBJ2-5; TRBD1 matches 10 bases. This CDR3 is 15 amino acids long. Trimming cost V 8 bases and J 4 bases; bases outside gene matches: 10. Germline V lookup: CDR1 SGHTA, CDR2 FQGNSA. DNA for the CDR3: TGTGCCAGCGGCCTCGGACAGGGGGTCCCAGAGACCCAGTACTTC. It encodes CASGLGQGVPETQYF.

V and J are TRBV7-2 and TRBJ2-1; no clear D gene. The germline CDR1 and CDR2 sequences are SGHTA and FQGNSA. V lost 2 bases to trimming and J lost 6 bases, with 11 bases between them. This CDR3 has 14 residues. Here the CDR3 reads CASSLIGITNEQFF. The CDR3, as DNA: TGTGCCAGCAGCTTAATTGGGATCACCAATGAGCAGTTCTTC.

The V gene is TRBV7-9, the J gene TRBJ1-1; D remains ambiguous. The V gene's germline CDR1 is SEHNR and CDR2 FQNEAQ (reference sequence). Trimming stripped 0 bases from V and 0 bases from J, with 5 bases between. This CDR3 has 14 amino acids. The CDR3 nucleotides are TGTGCCAGCAGCTTAGCGGCAATGAACACTGAAGCTTTCTTT. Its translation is CASSLAAMNTEAFF.

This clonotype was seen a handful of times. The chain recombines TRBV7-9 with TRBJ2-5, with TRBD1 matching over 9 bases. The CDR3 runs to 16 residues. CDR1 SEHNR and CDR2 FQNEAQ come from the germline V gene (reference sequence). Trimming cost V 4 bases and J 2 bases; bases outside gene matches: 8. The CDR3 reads CASSSYGTGFQETQYF. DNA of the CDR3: TGTGCCAGCAGCTCATACGGGACAGGGTTTCAAGAGACCCAGTACTTC.

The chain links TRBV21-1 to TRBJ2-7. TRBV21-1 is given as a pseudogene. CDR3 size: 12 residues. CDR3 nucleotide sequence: TGTGCCAGCAGCAAGGGCTCCTACGAGCAGTACTTC. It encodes CASSKGSYEQYF.

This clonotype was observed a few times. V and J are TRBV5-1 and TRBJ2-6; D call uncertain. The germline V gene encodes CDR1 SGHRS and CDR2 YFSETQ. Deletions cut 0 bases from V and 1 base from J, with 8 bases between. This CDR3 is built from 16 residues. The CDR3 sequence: CASSLDGISGANVLTF. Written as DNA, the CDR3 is TGCGCCAGCAGCTTGGATGGGATTTCTGGGGCCAACGTCCTGACTTTC.

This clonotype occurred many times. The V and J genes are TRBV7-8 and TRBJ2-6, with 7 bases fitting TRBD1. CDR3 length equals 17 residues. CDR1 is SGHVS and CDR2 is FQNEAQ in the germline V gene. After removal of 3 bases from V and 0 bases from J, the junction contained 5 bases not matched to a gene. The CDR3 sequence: CASSFRQGVSGANVLTF. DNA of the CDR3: TGTGCCAGCAGCTTTCGACAGGGCGTCTCTGGGGCCAACGTCCTGACTTTC.

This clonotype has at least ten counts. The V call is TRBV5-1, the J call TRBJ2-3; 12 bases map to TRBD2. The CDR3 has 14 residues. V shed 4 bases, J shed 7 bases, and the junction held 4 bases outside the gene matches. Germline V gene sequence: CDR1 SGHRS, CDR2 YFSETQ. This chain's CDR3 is CASSQTSGGNTQYF. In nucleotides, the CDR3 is TGCGCCAGCAGCCAGACTAGCGGGGGAAATACGCAGTATTTT.

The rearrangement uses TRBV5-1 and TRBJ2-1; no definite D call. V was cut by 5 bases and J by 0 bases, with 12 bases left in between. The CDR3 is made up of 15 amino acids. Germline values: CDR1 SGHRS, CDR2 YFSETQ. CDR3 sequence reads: CASRVAQSSYNEQFF. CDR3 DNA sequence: TGCGCCAGCAGGGTGGCACAGAGCTCCTACAATGAGCAGTTCTTC.

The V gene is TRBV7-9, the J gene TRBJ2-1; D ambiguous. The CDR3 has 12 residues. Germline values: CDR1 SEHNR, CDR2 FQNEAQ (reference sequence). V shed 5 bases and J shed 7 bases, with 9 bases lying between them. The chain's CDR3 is CASSRGGNEQFF. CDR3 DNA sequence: TGTGCCAGCAGCCGTGGTGGGAATGAGCAGTTCTTC. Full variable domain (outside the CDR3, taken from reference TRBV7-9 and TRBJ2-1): DTGVSQNPRHKITKRGQNVTFRCDPISEHNRLYWYRQTLGQGPEFLTYFQNEAQLEKSRLLSDRFSAERPKGSFSTLEIQRTEQGDSAMYLCASSRGGNEQFFGPGTRLTVL.

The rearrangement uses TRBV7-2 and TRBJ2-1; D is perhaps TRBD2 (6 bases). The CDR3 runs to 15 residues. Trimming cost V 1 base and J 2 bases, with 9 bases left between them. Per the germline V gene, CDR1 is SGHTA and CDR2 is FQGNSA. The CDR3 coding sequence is TGTGCCAGCAGCTTAGATGCTAGCGCCTACAATGAGCAGTTCTTC. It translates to CASSLDASAYNEQFF.

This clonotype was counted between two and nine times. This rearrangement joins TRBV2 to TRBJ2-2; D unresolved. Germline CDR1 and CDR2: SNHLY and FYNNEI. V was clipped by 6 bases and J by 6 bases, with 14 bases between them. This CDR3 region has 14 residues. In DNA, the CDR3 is TGTGCCAGCAGGCTGACATCGCAGGCCGGGGAGCTGTTTTTT. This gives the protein CASRLTSQAGELFF.

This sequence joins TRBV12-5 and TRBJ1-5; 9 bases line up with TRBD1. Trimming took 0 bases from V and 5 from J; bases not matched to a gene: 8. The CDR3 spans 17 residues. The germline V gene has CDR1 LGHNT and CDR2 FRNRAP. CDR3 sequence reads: CASGLVLGGQGHQPQHF. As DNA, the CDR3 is TGTGCTAGTGGTTTGGTACTAGGGGGACAGGGCCATCAGCCCCAGCATTTT.

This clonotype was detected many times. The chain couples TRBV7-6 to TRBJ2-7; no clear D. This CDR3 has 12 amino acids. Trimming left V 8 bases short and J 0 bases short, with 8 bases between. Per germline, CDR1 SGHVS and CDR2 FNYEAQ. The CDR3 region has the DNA TGTGCCAGCGGATTAAGCTCCTACGAGCAGTACTTC. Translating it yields CASGLSSYEQYF.

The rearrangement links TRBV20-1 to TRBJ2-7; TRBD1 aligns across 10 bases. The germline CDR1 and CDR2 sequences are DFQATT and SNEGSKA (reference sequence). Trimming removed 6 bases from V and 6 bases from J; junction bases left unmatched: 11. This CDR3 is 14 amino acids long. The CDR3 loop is CSATDRGRLVEQYF. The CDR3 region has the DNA TGCAGTGCAACCGACAGGGGGCGATTAGTCGAGCAGTACTTC.

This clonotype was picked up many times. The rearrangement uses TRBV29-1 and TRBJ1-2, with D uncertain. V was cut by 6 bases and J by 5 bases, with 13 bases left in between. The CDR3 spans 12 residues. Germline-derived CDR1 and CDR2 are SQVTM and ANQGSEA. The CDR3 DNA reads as TGCAGCGTGGACGGGGTTGGATATGGCTACACCTTC. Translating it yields CSVDGVGYGYTF. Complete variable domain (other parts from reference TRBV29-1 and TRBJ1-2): SAVISQKPSRDICQRGTSLTIQCQVDSQVTMMFWYRQQPGQSLTLIATANQGSEATYESGFVIDKFPISRPNLTFSTLTVSNMSPEDSSIYLCSVDGVGYGYTFGSGTRLTVV.

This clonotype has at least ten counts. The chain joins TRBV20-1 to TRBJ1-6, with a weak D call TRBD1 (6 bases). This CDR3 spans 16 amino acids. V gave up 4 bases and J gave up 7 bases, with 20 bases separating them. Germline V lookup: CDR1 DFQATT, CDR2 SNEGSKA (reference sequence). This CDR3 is CSATGSGGARNSPLHF. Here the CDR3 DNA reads TGCAGTGCTACCGGCTCGGGGGGGGCGAGAAATTCACCCCTCCACTTT.

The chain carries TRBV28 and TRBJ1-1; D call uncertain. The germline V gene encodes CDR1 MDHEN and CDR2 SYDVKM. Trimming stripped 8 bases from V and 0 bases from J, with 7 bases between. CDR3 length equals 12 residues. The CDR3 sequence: CASHELNTEAFF. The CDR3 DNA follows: TGTGCCAGCCATGAATTGAACACTGAAGCTTTCTTT.